Below are 13 T cell receptor beta chains sequenced from a single sample in a study of T cell changes during pregnancy in multiple sclerosis. TCRdb keeps only in-frame clones here, not all; method: immunoSEQ multiplex PCR. Among around 68,000 clones listed, just over 90% were seen once. Sequencing was performed on peripheral blood, taken in the third trimester of pregnancy. These receptors were obtained from a female donor with multiple sclerosis, enrolled in a pregnancy study.

The V call is TRBV9, the J call TRBJ2-7; D remains ambiguous. The ends were cut back, 0 bases at V and 3 bases at J, with 7 bases in the middle. From germline, CDR1 is SGDLS and CDR2 YYNGEE. The length of the CDR3 is 13 residues. The CDR3 DNA sequence: TGTGCCAGCAGCGTAGTATCGGGCTACGAGCAGTACTTC. This encodes CASSVVSGYEQYF.

The genes are TRBV2 and TRBJ2-3; D is ambiguous. Germline V lookup: CDR1 SNHLY, CDR2 FYNNEI. Trimming cost V 2 bases and J 0 bases, with 6 bases left between them. This CDR3 has 14 residues. The CDR3 DNA reads as TGTGCCAGCAGTGAACGACTCAGCACAGATACGCAGTATTTT. Residues: CASSERLSTDTQYF.

The J gene is TRBJ2-7, the V gene TRBV5-1; D is possibly TRBD1 (5 bases). From germline, CDR1 is SGHRS and CDR2 YFSETQ. The CDR3 extends over 13 amino acids. V dropped 4 bases and J dropped 5 bases, with 13 bases sitting between them. The CDR3 region has the DNA TGCGCCAGCAGCGGTCCAGGGTTACACGAGCAGTACTTC. Protein: CASSGPGLHEQYF.

The chain employs TRBV29-1 and TRBJ2-1; 9 nucleotides agree with TRBD2. The CDR3 loop spans 16 amino acids. Germline V gene data show CDR1 as SQVTM and CDR2 as ANQGSEA. V shed 4 bases and J 7 bases; nucleotides not matched to a gene: 14. CDR3: CSVGGRTGTSMNEQFF. CDR3 nucleotide sequence: TGCAGCGTTGGGGGTCGGACCGGGACTAGCATGAATGAGCAGTTCTTC.

V and J are TRBV30 and TRBJ2-1; the match to TRBD2 covers 12 bases. Trimming at V came to 3 bases and at J to 4 bases, leaving 16 bases not matched to a gene. The germline V gene has CDR1 GTSNPN and CDR2 SVGIG (reference sequence). The CDR3 spans 19 residues. This CDR3 is CAWRSGTELAGGRYNEQFF. Here the CDR3 DNA reads TGTGCCTGGAGATCCGGGACCGAGCTAGCGGGAGGGAGGTACAATGAGCAGTTCTTC.

This clone came up once. The J gene is TRBJ1-1, the V gene TRBV6-1; a weak D match, TRBD1 (6 bases). Deletions cut 2 bases from V and 5 bases from J, with 12 bases between. Germline V gene data show CDR1 as MNHNS and CDR2 as SASEGT. This CDR3 comprises 14 residues. As DNA, the CDR3 is TGTGCCAGCAGTGAAAAATACAGGGTTACTGAAGCTTTCTTT. It yields the protein CASSEKYRVTEAFF.

The V and J genes are TRBV2 and TRBJ1-6, with TRBD1 matching over 7 bases. With 6 bases clipped from V and 5 bases from J, the junction kept 10 bases outside the gene matches. Germline V gives CDR1 SNHLY, CDR2 FYNNEI. This CDR3 is 16 amino acids long. The DNA for the CDR3 is TGTGCCAGCAGCTACCGGGACAGTCTTGATAATTCACCCCTCCACTTT. This codes for CASSYRDSLDNSPLHF.

The rearrangement uses TRBV4-2 and TRBJ2-7; D possibly corresponds to TRBD2 (6 bases). Germline CDR1 is LGHNA and CDR2 is YNFKEQ. The ends were cut back, 1 base at V and 2 bases at J, with 12 bases in the middle. The CDR3 loop spans 15 amino acids. This CDR3 is CASSQAPGGAYEQYF. CDR3 DNA: TGTGCCAGCAGCCAAGCCCCAGGAGGGGCCTACGAGCAGTACTTC.

The chain is built from TRBV29-1 and TRBJ2-1; D remains ambiguous. This CDR3 is built from 12 residues. Germline V gene data show CDR1 as SQVTM and CDR2 as ANQGSEA. Trimming removed 2 bases at V and 5 bases at J, with 7 bases between. The CDR3 DNA follows: TGCAGCGTTGAACAGGCAGACAATGAGCAGTTCTTC. This sequence encodes CSVEQADNEQFF.

V usage is TRBV19 and J usage is TRBJ2-2, with 7 bases lining up with TRBD1. The CDR3 length is 14 residues. The germline gives CDR1 LNHDA, CDR2 SQIVND (reference sequence). The ends lost 8 bases at V and 4 bases at J; junction bases unmatched: 7. The CDR3 region is CASGNRGATGELFF. Here the CDR3 DNA reads TGTGCCAGTGGTAACAGGGGCGCCACCGGGGAGCTGTTTTTT.

This clone was seen a single time. The chain carries TRBV30 and TRBJ2-4; 8 bases map to TRBD2. Germline V gene lookup returns CDR1 GTSNPN and CDR2 SVGIG (reference sequence). Trimming at V came to 2 bases and at J to 3 bases, leaving 9 bases not matched to a gene. This CDR3 comprises 16 residues. The DNA for the CDR3 is TGTGCCTGGAGTACACGGGGGGGCGCGGGCAAAAACATTCAGTACTTC. Amino acids: CAWSTRGGAGKNIQYF. Supplemented by reference TRBV30 and TRBJ2-4, the full variable domain reads SQTIHQWPATLVQPVGSPLSLECTVEGTSNPNLYWYRQAAGRGLQLLFYSVGIGQISSEVPQNLSASRPQDRQFILSSKKLLLSDSGFYLCAWSTRGGAGKNIQYFGAGTRLSVL.

The chain links TRBV9 to TRBJ2-5; possibly TRBD2 for D (6 bases). The CDR3 totals 14 residues. Germline V CDR1 and CDR2: SGDLS, YYNGEE. V dropped 0 bases and J dropped 9 bases, with 15 bases sitting between them. The CDR3 reads CASSVGTGSGAQYF. CDR3 coding DNA: TGTGCCAGCAGCGTAGGAACAGGCTCGGGAGCCCAGTACTTC.

V gene TRBV30 combines with J gene TRBJ2-1; TRBD2 agrees at 8 bases. J was trimmed by 15 bases and V by 5 bases; bases with no gene match: 6. Germline lookup yields CDR1 GTSNPN and CDR2 SVGIG (reference sequence). The CDR3 contains 10 residues. Here the CDR3 DNA reads TGTGCCTGGGCCGGGACTAGTCTGTTCTTC. Encoded protein: CAWAGTSLFF. The full variable domain, rest sourced from reference TRBV30 and TRBJ2-1, is SQTIHQWPATLVQPVGSPLSLECTVEGTSNPNLYWYRQAAGRGLQLLFYSVGIGQISSEVPQNLSASRPQDRQFILSSKKLLLSDSGFYLCAWAGTSLFFGPGTRLTVL.